This is a list of T cell receptor beta chains from one sample in a study of shared clonotypes between healthy human individuals. The table came from immunoSEQ multiplex PCR; TCRdb's copy has only in-frame clones and leaves some out. The sample includes some 2,100,000 clones, roughly 91% of them seen just once. Specimen: naive CD8+ T cells from PBMCs. These receptors came from a man aged 18 to 29 in good health. Some clones in this sample may be carry-over from other donors' samples. Both conserved end residues are part of each CDR3. Fields, in order: J gene, D gene, clone size, V gene, CDR3 DNA, CDR3 protein. The D gene is left open where the match is weak. The size field is filled for only some rows; it gives once, few, many or a size class.

TRBJ1-5 . few TRBV19 TGTGCCAGTTCGTTTAGGGTCAGCAATCAGCCCCAGCATTTT CASSFRVSNQPQHF
TRBJ1-2 . . TRBV13 TGTGCCAGCAGCCACGAGGGGCGGGTTGGCGGCTACACCTTC CASSHEGRVGGYTF
TRBJ2-5 . once TRBV11-3 TGTGCCAGCAGCCCGAACGGGGACCTCCAAGAGACCCAGTACTTC CASSPNGDLQETQYF
TRBJ2-5 . . TRBV7-9 TGTGCCAGCAGCTTAGCGCCGGGGGGCGGGGAGACCCAGTACTTC CASSLAPGGGETQYF
TRBJ2-2 . . TRBV5-6 TGTGCCAGCAGCTTGATGGAACATATTTCATGGAACACCGGGGAGCTGTTTTTT CASSLMEHISWNTGELFF
TRBJ2-2 TRBD2 . TRBV7-2 TGTGCCAGCAGCCTCGGGACTAGCGTTGCCGGGGAGCTGTTTTTT CASSLGTSVAGELFF
TRBJ2-3 . . TRBV28 TGTGCCAGCGCGCCAGGGGACAAAGGCATTGAGGATACGCAGTATTTT CASAPGDKGIEDTQYF
TRBJ1-5 . once TRBV7-8 TGTGCCAGCAGCTTAGCGTCAGTTAGCAATCAGCCCCAGCATTTT CASSLASVSNQPQHF
TRBJ2-3 TRBD2 . TRBV4-1 TGCGCCAGCAGCCACTTATGGCGGGAGGGCATGGTAGATACGCAGTATTTT CASSHLWREGMVDTQYF
TRBJ1-1 . . TRBV6-6 TGTGCCAGCAGTTACGTCGGGGGGAAGGGCACTGAAGCTTTCTTT CASSYVGGKGTEAFF
TRBJ2-1 . . TRBV4-2 TGTGCCAGCAGCCAAGAGGTGGGTGGGCCCGCGGTAGAGCAGTTCTTC CASSQEVGGPAVEQFF
TRBJ1-6 . . TRBV30 TGTGCCTGGAGTGTAAGCGTGTCGGGTAATTCACCCCTCCACTTT CAWSVSVSGNSPLHF
TRBJ1-1 TRBD1 . TRBV27 TGTGCCAGCCGAAAGGGGGCAGGCACTGAAGCTTTCTTT CASRKGAGTEAFF
TRBJ2-7 TRBD2 . TRBV7-9 TGTGCCAGCAGCCTCCCCCCTTTCGAGCGGGAGGTATACGAGCAGTACTTC CASSLPPFEREVYEQYF
TRBJ2-6 . . TRBV27 TGTGCCAGCAGTCACAGGGCAGCTGGGGCCAACGTCCTGACTTTC CASSHRAAGANVLTF